This TCR beta chain was recorded in a study of blood T cell repertoires in COVID-19. Study details: Sample material is recorded as cDNA or gDNA derived from T cells, B-cell-depleted T cells, or PBMCs.

The germline V gene encodes CDR1 LGHDT and CDR2 YNNKEL (reference sequence). This CDR3 spans 13 amino acids. The ends lost 4 bases at V and 8 bases at J; junction bases unmatched: 5. TCRdb's copy holds only in-frame clones and misses some; the assay was immunoSEQ multiplex PCR. Of 220,000 or so clones in the sample, approximately 82% were seen once. Sequences were obtained from peripheral blood. This receptor was taken from a woman of 80 years or more with acute or convalescent COVID-19. V and J are TRBV3-1 (or the pseudogene TRBV3-2) and TRBJ1-2; 9 nucleotides agree with TRBD1. CDR3 in amino acids: CASSPQGADGYTF. For the CDR3, the DNA is TGTGCCAGCAGCCCACAGGGGGCCGACGGCTACACCTTC.